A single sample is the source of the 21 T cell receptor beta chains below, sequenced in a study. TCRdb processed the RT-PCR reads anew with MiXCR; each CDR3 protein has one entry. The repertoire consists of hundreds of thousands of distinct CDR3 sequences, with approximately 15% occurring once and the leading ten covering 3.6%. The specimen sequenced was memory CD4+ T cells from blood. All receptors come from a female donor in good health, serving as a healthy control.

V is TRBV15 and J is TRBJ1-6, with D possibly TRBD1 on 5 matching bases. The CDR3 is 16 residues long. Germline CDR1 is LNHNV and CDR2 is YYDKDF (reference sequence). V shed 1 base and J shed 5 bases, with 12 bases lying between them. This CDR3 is CATSRALRQNNSPLHF. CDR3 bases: TGTGCCACCAGCAGAGCACTGAGACAGAATAATTCACCCCTCCACTTT.

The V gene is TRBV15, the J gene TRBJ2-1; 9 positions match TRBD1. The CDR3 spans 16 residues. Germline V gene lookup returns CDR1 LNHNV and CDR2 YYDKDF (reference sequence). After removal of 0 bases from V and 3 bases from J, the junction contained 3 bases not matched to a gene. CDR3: CATSRDPTGGYNEQFF. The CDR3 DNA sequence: TGTGCCACCAGCAGAGACCCGACAGGGGGCTACAATGAGCAGTTCTTC.

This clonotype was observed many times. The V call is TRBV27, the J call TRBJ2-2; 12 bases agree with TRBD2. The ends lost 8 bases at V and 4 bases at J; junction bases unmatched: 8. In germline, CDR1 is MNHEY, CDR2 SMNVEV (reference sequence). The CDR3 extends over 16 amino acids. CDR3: CASQLAGGQGTGELFF. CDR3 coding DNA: TGTGCCAGCCAACTAGCGGGAGGCCAGGGCACCGGGGAGCTGTTTTTT.

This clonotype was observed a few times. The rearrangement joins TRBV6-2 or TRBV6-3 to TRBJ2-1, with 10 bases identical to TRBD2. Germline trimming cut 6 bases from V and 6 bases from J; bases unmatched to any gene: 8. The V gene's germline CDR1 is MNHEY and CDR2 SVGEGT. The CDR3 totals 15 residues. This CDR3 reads CASRVSGGSFNEQFF. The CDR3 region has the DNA TGTGCCAGCAGAGTTAGCGGGGGGAGCTTCAATGAGCAGTTCTTC.

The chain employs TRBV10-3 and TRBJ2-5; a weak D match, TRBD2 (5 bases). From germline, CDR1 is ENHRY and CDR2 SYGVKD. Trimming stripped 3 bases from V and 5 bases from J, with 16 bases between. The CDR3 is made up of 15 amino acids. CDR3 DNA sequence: TGTGCCATCAGTGACCAGGACCGGGGTCGGGAGACCCAGTACTTC. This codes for CAISDQDRGRETQYF.

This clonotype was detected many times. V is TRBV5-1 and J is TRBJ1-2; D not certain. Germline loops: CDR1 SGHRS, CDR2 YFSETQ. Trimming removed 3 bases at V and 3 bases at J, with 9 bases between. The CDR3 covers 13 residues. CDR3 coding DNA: TGCGCCAGCAGCTCGACAAATGACTATGGCTACACCTTC. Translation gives CASSSTNDYGYTF.

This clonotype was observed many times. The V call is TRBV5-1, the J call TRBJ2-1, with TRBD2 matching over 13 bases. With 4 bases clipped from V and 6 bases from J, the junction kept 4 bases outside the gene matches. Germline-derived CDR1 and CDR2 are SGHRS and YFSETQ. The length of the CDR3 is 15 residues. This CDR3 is CASSRTSGSLNEQFF. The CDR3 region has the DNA TGCGCCAGCAGCCGGACTAGCGGGAGTCTCAATGAGCAGTTCTTC. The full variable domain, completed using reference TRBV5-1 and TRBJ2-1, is KAGVTQTPRYLIKTRGQQVTLSCSPISGHRSVSWYQQTPGQGLQFLFEYFSETQRNKGNFPGRFSGRQFSNSRSEMNVSTLELGDSALYLCASSRTSGSLNEQFFGPGTRLTVL.

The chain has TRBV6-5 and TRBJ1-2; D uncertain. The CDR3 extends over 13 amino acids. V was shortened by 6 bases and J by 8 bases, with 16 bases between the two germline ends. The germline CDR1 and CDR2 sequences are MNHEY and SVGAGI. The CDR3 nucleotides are TGTGCCAGCAGCCTAACTGCGGGGAGAGGCTACACCTTC. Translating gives CASSLTAGRGYTF.

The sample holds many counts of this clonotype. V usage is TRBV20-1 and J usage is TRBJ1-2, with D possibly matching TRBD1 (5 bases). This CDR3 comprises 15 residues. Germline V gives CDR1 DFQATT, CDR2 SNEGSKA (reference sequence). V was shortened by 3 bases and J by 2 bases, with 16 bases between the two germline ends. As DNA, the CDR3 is TGCAGTGCTAGGGTGGGGGGGACTACAAACTATGGCTACACCTTC. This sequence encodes CSARVGGTTNYGYTF.

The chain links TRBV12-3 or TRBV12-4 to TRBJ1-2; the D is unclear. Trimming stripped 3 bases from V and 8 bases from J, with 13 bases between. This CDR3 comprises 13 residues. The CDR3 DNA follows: TGTGCCAGCAGTTTTAACACTGGAAACGGCTACACCTTC. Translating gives CASSFNTGNGYTF.

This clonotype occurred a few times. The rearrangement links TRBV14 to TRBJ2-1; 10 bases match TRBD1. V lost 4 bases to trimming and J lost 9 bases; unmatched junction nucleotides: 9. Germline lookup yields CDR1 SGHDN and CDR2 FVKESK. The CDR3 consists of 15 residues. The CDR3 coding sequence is TGTGCCAGCAGCCGAGCCATGGACAGGGGGTTTGAGCAGTTCTTC. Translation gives CASSRAMDRGFEQFF.

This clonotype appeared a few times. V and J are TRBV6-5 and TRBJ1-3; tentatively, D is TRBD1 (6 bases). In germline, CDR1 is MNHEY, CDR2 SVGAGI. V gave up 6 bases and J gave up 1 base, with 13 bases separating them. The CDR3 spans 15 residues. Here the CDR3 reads CASRVTGFSGNTIYF. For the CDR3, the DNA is TGTGCCAGCAGGGTTACAGGGTTTTCTGGAAACACCATATATTTT.

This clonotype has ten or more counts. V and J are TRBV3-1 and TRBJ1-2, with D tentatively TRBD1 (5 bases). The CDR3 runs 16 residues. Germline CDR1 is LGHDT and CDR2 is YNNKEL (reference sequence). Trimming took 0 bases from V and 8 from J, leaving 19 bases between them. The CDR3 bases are TGTGCCAGCAGCCAAGAATTGGTCGGGACCGCGTCCGGCTACACCTTC. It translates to CASSQELVGTASGYTF.

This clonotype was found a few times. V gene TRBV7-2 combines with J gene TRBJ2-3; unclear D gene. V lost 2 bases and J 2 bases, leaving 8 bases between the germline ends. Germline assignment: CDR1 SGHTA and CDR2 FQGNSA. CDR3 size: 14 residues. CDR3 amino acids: CASSLYQITDTQYF. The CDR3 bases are TGTGCCAGCAGCTTATACCAGATCACAGATACGCAGTATTTT.

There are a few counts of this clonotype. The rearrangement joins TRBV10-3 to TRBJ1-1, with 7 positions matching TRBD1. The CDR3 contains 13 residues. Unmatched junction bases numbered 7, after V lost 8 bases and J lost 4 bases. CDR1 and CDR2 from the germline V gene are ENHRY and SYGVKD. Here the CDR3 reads CAIALGQATEAFF. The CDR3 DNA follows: TGTGCCATCGCCCTCGGACAGGCCACTGAAGCTTTCTTT.

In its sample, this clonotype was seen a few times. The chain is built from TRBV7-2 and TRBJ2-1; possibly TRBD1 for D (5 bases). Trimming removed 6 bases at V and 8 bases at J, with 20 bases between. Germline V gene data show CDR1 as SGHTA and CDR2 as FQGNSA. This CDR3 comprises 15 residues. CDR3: CASSFQGTSDHEQFF. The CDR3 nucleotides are TGTGCCAGCAGTTTCCAGGGTACCTCGGACCATGAGCAGTTCTTC.

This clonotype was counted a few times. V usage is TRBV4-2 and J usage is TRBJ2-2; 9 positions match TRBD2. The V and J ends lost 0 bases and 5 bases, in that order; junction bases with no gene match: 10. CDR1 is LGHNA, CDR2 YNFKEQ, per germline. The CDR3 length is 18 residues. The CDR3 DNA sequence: TGTGCCAGCAGCCAAGATATCGGCGGGAGGGCCAGAACCGGGGAGCTGTTTTTT. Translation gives CASSQDIGGRARTGELFF.

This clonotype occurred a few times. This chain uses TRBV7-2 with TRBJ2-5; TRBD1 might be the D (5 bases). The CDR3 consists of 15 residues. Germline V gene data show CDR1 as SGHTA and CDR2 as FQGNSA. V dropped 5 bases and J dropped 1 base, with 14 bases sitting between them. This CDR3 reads CASSRQGRFQETQYF. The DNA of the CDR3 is TGTGCCAGCAGCCGCCAGGGCAGGTTCCAAGAGACCCAGTACTTC.

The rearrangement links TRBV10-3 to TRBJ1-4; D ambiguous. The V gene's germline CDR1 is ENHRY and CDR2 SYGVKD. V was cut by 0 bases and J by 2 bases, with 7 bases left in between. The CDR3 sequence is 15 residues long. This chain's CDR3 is CAISESANTNEKLFF. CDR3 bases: TGTGCCATCAGTGAGTCGGCTAATACTAATGAAAAACTGTTTTTT.

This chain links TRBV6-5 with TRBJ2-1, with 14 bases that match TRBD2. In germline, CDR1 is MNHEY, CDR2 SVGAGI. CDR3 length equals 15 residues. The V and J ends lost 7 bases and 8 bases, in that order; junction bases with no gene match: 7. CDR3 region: CASKAGTSGSDEQFF. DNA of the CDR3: TGTGCCAGCAAGGCCGGGACTAGCGGGAGTGATGAGCAGTTCTTC.

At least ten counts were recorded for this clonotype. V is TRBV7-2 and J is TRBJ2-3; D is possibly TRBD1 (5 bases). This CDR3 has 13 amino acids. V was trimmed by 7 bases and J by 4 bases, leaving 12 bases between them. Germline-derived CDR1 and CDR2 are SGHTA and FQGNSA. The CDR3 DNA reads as TGTGCCAGCACCCCCGGACATGCAGATACGCAGTATTTT. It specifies CASTPGHADTQYF.